This note documents a single T cell receptor beta chain sequence. This record belongs to a study of T cell changes during pregnancy in multiple sclerosis. Measured with immunoSEQ multiplex PCR; TCRdb has only the in-frame clones, and not every one. In the table there are 90,000 to 100,000 clones, roughly 93% of which are singletons. The ends lost 0 bases at V and 7 bases at J; junction bases unmatched: 9. Looked up from germline, CDR1 is SNHLY and CDR2 is FYNNEI. CDR3 length: 16 residues. Specimen: peripheral blood, collected in the third trimester of pregnancy. The gene calls are TRBV2 and TRBJ2-7, with 10 bases matching TRBD2. The TCR comes from a female donor with multiple sclerosis, enrolled in a pregnancy study. The chain's CDR3 is CASSEARLAGESEQYF. The CDR3, as DNA: TGTGCCAGCAGTGAAGCGCGGCTAGCGGGAGAGTCTGAGCAGTACTTC.